This T cell receptor beta chain is drawn from a study of T-cell memory formation after mild COVID-19. For the study at large: TCR clusters showed largely donor specificity.

Each CDR3 protein gets one entry after TCRdb re-called the 5' RACE reads with MiXCR. In the table there are about 360,000 distinct CDR3 sequences, roughly 13% of which are singletons. The source material was PBMCs or a T cell subset sorted from them (not recorded which). The receptor's source is a man younger than 35 who had mild COVID-19 (a few samples of this study predate the infection). Cell type and time point are not known.

The CDR3 sequence: CASSLSWGPGNTIYF. The CDR3 coding sequence is TGTGCCAGCAGCTTATCGTGGGGGCCTGGAAACACCATATATTTT. The chain combines TRBV7-2 with TRBJ1-3; TRBD1 is a possible D gene (6 bases). In germline, CDR1 is SGHTA, CDR2 FQGNSA. The CDR3 runs 15 residues. The V end was cut by 2 bases, the J end by 2 bases, with 10 bases between.